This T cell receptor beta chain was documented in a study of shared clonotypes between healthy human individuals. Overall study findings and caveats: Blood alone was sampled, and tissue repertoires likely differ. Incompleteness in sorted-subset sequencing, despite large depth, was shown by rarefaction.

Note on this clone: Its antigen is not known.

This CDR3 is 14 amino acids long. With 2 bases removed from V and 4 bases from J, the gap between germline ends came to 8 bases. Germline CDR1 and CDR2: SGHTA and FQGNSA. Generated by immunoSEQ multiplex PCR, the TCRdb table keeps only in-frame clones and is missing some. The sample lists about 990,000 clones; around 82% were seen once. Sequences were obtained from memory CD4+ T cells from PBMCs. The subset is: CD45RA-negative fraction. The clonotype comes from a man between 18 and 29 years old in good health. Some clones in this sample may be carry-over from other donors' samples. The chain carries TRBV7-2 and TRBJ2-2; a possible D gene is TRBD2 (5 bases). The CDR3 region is CASSLNRGTGELFF. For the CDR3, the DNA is TGTGCCAGCAGCTTAAATCGGGGCACCGGGGAGCTGTTTTTT.